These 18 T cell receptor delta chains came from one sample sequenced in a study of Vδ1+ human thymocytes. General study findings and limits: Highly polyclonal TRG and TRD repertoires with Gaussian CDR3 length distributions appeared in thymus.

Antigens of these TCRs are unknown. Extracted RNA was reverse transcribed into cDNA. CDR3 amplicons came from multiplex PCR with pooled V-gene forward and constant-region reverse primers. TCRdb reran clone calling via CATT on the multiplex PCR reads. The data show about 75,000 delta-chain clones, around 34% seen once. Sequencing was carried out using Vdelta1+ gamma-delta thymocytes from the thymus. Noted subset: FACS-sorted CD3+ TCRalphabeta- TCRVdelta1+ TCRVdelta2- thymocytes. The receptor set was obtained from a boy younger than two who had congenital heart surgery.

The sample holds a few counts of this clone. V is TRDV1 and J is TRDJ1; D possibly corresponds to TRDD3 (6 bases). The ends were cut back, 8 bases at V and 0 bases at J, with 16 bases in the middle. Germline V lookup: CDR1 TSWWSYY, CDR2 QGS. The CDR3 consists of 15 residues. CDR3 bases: TGTGCTCTTCAGGGGGAGGGGCAGTACACCGATAAACTCATCTTT. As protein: CALQGEGQYTDKLIF.

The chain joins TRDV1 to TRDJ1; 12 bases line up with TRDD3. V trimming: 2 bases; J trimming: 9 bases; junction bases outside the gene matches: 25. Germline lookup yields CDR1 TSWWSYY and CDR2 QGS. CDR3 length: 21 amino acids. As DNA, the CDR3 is TGTGCTCTTGGGGAAGCGTCGCAAAGACTTTTTCGTACTGGGGGATACTTGGAACTCATCTTT. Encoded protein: CALGEASQRLFRTGGYLELIF.

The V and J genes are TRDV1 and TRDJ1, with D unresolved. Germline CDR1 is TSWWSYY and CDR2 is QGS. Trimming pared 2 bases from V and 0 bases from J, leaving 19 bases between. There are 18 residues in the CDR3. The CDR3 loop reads CALGELYPSGANTDKLIF. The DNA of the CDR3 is TGTGCTCTTGGGGAATTATATCCCTCCGGGGCAAACACCGATAAACTCATCTTT.

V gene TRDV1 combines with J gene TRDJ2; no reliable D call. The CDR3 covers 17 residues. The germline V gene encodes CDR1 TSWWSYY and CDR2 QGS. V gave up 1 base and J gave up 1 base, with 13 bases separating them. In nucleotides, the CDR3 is TGTGCTCTTGGGGAACGTTCAGGGTTAGTTTTGACAGCACAACTCTTCTTT. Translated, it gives CALGERSGLVLTAQLFF.

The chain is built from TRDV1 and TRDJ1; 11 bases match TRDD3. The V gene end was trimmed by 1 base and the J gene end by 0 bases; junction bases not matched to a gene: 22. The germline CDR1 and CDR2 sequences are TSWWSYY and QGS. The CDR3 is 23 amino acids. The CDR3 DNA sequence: TGTGCTCTTGGGGAACATCCCCTTCCTTACCGTACTGGGGGATATCCGTACACCGATAAACTCATCTTT. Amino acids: CALGEHPLPYRTGGYPYTDKLIF.

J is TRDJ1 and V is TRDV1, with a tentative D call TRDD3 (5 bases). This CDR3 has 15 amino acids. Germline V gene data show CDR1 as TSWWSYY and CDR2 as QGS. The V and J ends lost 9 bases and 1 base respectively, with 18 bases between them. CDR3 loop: CALEHYRWGTDKLIF. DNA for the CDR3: TGTGCTCTCGAACACTACCGGTGGGGCACCGATAAACTCATCTTT.

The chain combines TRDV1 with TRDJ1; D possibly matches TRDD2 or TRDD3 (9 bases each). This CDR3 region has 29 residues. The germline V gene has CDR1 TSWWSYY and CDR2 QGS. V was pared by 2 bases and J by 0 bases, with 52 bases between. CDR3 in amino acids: CALGEYQWPRWPSYRVGDITSPYTDKLIF. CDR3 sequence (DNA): TGTGCTCTTGGGGAATACCAATGGCCTAGGTGGCCTTCCTACAGGGTGGGGGATATTACGTCCCCCTACACCGATAAACTCATCTTT.

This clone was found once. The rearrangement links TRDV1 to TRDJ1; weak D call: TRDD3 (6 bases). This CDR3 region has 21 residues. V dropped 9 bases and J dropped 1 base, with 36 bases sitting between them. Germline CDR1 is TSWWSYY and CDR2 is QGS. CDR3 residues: CALAYGTTQSTGRYLTDKLIF. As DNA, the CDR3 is TGTGCTCTCGCCTACGGGACTACTCAGAGTACTGGGCGATACCTCACCGATAAACTCATCTTT.

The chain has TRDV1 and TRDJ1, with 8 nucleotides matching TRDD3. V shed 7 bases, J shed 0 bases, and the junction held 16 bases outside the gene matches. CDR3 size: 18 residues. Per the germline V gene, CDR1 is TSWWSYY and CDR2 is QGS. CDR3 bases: TGTGCTCTTGACTTAGTACTGGGGGTGCGGGGGTACACCGATAAACTCATCTTT. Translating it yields CALDLVLGVRGYTDKLIF.

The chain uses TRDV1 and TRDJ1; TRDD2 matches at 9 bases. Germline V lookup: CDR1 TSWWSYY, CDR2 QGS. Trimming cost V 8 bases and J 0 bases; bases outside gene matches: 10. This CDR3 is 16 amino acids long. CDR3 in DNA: TGTGCTCTTTTGCCTTCCTACTCGGCGGACACCGATAAACTCATCTTT. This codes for CALLPSYSADTDKLIF.

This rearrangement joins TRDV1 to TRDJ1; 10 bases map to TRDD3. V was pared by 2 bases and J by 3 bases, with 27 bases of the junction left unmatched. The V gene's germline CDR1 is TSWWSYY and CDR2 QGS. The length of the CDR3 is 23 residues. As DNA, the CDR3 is TGTGCTCTTGGGGAAAATTTTAAAGGATTCCCTGTACTGGGGGATTTTATCTCCGATAAACTCATCTTT. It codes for CALGENFKGFPVLGDFISDKLIF.

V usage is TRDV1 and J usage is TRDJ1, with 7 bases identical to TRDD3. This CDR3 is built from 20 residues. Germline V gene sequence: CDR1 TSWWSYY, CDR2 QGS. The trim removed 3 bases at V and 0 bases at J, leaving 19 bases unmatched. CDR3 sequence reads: CALGERQVPRTGANTDKLIF. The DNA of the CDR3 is TGTGCTCTTGGGGAGCGACAGGTCCCTCGTACTGGGGCAAACACCGATAAACTCATCTTT.

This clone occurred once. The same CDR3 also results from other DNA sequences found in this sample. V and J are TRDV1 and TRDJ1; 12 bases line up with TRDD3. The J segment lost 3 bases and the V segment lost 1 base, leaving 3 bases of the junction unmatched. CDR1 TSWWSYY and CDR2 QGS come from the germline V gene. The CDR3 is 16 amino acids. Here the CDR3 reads CALGEPLGDTPDKLIF. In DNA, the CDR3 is TGTGCTCTTGGGGAACCTCTGGGGGATACGCCCGATAAACTCATCTTT.

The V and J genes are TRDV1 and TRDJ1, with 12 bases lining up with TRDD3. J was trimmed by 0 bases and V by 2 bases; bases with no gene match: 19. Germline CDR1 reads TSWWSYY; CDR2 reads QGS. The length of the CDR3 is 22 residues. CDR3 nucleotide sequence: TGTGCTCTTGGGGAAGAGCGGCCTTCCCAAACTGGGGGATACACTTACACCGATAAACTCATCTTT. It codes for CALGEERPSQTGGYTYTDKLIF.

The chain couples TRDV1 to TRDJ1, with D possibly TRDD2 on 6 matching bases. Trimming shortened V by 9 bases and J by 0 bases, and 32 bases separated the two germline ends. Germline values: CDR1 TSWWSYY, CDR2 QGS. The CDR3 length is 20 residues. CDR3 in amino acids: CALSRAFPRTGGFYTDKLIF. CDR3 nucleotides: TGTGCTCTCTCCCGGGCCTTCCCCCGTACTGGAGGCTTTTACACCGATAAACTCATCTTT.

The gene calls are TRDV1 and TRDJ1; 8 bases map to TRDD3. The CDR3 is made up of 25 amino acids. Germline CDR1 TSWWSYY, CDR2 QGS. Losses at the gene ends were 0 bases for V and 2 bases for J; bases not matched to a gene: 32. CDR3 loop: CALGELTNLLLLPYWGLRSTDKLIF. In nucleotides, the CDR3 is TGTGCTCTTGGGGAACTGACCAACTTACTCCTACTCCCTTACTGGGGGCTCCGCTCGACCGATAAACTCATCTTT.

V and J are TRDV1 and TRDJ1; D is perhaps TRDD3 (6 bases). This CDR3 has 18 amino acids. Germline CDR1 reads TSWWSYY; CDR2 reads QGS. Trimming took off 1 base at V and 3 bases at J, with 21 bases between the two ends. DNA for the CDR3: TGTGCTCTTGGGGAACCAGGTGCCTATTGGGGGGACCCCGATAAACTCATCTTT. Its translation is CALGEPGAYWGDPDKLIF.

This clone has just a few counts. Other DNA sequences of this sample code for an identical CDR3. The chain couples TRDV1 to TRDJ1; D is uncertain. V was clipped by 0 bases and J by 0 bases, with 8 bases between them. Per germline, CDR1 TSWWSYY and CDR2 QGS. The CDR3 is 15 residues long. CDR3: CALGELYPYTDKLIF. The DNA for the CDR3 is TGTGCTCTTGGGGAACTATATCCCTACACCGATAAACTCATCTTT.